This TCR beta chain stems from a study of read filtering for tumor transcriptome and immune sequencing. The library was built from about 400 ng RNA with molecular barcoded adaptors for alpha/delta and beta/gamma chains. TCRdb re-analysed the reads in MiXCR, keeping a single row per CDR3 protein. The sample includes tens of thousands of distinct CDR3 sequences, roughly 15% of them seen just once. In this sample, this clonotype turned up many times. Germline CDR1 is SGHNT and CDR2 is YYREEE (reference sequence). The CDR3 runs to 14 residues. The V end lost 4 bases, the J end lost 5 bases, and 15 bases lay between the germline ends.

The receptor comes from a donor at least 40 years old with multiple myeloma. This rearrangement joins TRBV5-4 to TRBJ1-2; D might be TRBD1 (5 bases). Sequencing was performed on a population of CD138-negative cells sorted from bone marrow. The CDR3 DNA reads TGTGCCAGCAGCGCGGGGCCTGACGGGTATGGCTACACCTTC. Its translation: CASSAGPDGYGYTF.